These 11 T cell receptor beta chains originate from one sample sequenced in a study of blood T cell repertoires in COVID-19. Clones were sequenced by immunoSEQ multiplex PCR, and TCRdb holds only the in-frame ones, with some missing. The sample yields over 150,000 clones, around three quarters seen once. What was sequenced was peripheral blood. The receptor set was obtained from a man aged 55 to 70 with acute or convalescent COVID-19.

The J gene is TRBJ1-1, the V gene TRBV4-1, with 8 bases that match TRBD1. Per the germline V gene, CDR1 is MGHRA and CDR2 is YSYEKL. With 3 bases clipped from V and 1 base from J, the junction kept 4 bases outside the gene matches. The CDR3 is made up of 15 amino acids. In DNA, the CDR3 is TGCGCCAGCAGCCAGAACGGACAGGGGAACACTGAAGCTTTCTTT. Residues: CASSQNGQGNTEAFF.

The chain joins TRBV5-4 to TRBJ2-5; a possible D gene is TRBD2 (7 bases). Germline values: CDR1 SGHNT, CDR2 YYREEE (reference sequence). Trimming removed 0 bases at V and 0 bases at J, with 9 bases between. This CDR3 comprises 15 residues. CDR3 DNA: TGTGCCAGCAGCTTGGAGGGGGGGCACCAAGAGACCCAGTACTTC. Encoded protein: CASSLEGGHQETQYF.

The chain combines TRBV25-1 with TRBJ2-5, with 10 nucleotides matching TRBD1. The CDR3 covers 15 residues. Trimming removed 6 bases from V and 5 bases from J; junction bases left unmatched: 9. Per the germline V gene, CDR1 is MGHDK and CDR2 is SYGVNS. The CDR3 here is CASRGGTGASETQYF. For the CDR3, the DNA is TGTGCCAGCAGGGGTGGGACAGGGGCTTCGGAGACCCAGTACTTC.

The CDR3 reads CAISESAGLYEQYF. The CDR3 DNA reads as TGTGCCATCAGTGAGTCGGCAGGGCTCTACGAGCAGTACTTC. This rearrangement joins TRBV10-3 to TRBJ2-7; D perhaps matches TRBD1 (5 bases). CDR1 ENHRY and CDR2 SYGVKD come from the germline V gene. This CDR3 contains 14 residues. Trimming removed 0 bases from V and 3 bases from J, with 9 bases in between.

For the CDR3, the DNA is TGTGCCAGCAGCTTAGATGTTTTTCTTTTGAACACTGAAGCTTTCTTT. Translating it yields CASSLDVFLLNTEAFF. The chain recombines TRBV11-2 with TRBJ1-1; D gene uncertain. CDR1 is SGHAT, CDR2 FQNNGV, per germline. V was trimmed by 0 bases and J by 0 bases, leaving 11 bases between them. The CDR3 loop spans 16 amino acids. The whole variable domain, filled in from reference TRBV11-2 and TRBJ1-1, reads EAGVAQSPRYKIIEKRQSVAFWCNPISGHATLYWYQQILGQGPKLLIQFQNNGVVDDSQLPKDRFSAERLKGVDSTLKIQPAKLEDSAVYLCASSLDVFLLNTEAFFGQGTRLTVV.

The chain is built from TRBV6-5 and TRBJ1-6, with 9 bases identical to TRBD1. J was trimmed by 8 bases and V by 4 bases; bases with no gene match: 6. CDR3 length equals 15 residues. Germline V gene lookup returns CDR1 MNHEY and CDR2 SVGAGI. The CDR3 region is CASSSGTGWDSPLHF. For the CDR3, the DNA is TGTGCCAGCAGTTCCGGGACAGGGTGGGATTCACCCCTCCACTTT.

V and J are TRBV29-1 and TRBJ2-3; TRBD1 matches 7 bases. With 7 bases clipped from V and 4 bases from J, the junction kept 14 bases outside the gene matches. The CDR3 is made up of 15 amino acids. Germline V CDR1 and CDR2: SQVTM, ANQGSEA. The CDR3 region is CSAQLDRVGPDTQYF. CDR3 nucleotides: TGCAGCGCTCAACTCGACAGGGTTGGGCCAGATACGCAGTATTTT.

The gene calls are TRBV14 and TRBJ2-3; TRBD1 agrees at 8 bases. Trimming at V came to 3 bases and at J to 3 bases, leaving 11 bases not matched to a gene. The CDR3 sequence is 17 residues long. From germline, CDR1 is SGHDN and CDR2 FVKESK. The CDR3 region is CASSQAARQGRTDTQYF. CDR3 sequence (DNA): TGTGCCAGCAGCCAGGCTGCTAGACAGGGGAGGACAGATACGCAGTATTTT.

The CDR3 protein is CASSQSGGAKNIQYF. The CDR3 DNA follows: TGTGCCAGCAGCCAAAGCGGGGGGGCCAAAAACATTCAGTACTTC. The genes are TRBV14 and TRBJ2-4; 9 nucleotides line up with TRBD2. Germline V gene lookup returns CDR1 SGHDN and CDR2 FVKESK. J lost 1 base, V lost 2 bases, and 0 bases had no gene match. This CDR3 contains 15 residues.

The sample holds a few counts of this clone. CDR3 nucleotides: TGTGCCAGCAGTGGAGGGACAGGGGCTTCACCCCTCCACTTT. Translating it yields CASSGGTGASPLHF. The chain is built from TRBV2 and TRBJ1-6, with 10 bases identical to TRBD1. This CDR3 contains 14 residues. The V gene end was trimmed by 4 bases and the J gene end by 9 bases; junction bases not matched to a gene: 3. CDR1 and CDR2 from the germline V gene are SNHLY and FYNNEI.

The rearrangement links TRBV27 to TRBJ2-7, with 7 nucleotides matching TRBD2. This CDR3 is 15 amino acids long. V shed 3 bases, J shed 0 bases, and the junction held 5 bases outside the gene matches. From germline, CDR1 is MNHEY and CDR2 SMNVEV (reference sequence). Here the CDR3 reads CASSLRGRASYEQYF. The CDR3 DNA sequence: TGTGCCAGCAGTTTGCGTGGGAGGGCCTCCTACGAGCAGTACTTC.